Described below is a single T cell receptor beta chain sequence and its context. The J segment lost 4 bases and the V segment lost 5 bases, leaving 9 bases of the junction unmatched. This CDR3 comprises 15 residues. Germline loops: CDR1 SGHTA, CDR2 FQGNSA. This sample stems from a study of blood T cell repertoires in COVID-19. Study details: Acute-phase and convalescent COVID-19 samples originated in the United States, Italy and Spain. T cells, B-cell-depleted T cells, or PBMCs supplied cDNA or gDNA.

How the authors handled the data: Amplifying reference gene primers gave estimates of nucleated cell counts. The protocol was immunoSEQ multiplex PCR, while the TCRdb copy is restricted to in-frame clones and leaves out a portion. Clone size and the V and J calls come from that table; the DNA yielded D and trimming. The sample contains approximately 86,000 clones, 70% to 90% of which appear only once. The receptor was isolated from a man over 45 with acute or convalescent COVID-19. V is TRBV7-2 and J is TRBJ1-1; 8 bases are a match to TRBD1. The sequenced material came from peripheral blood. The CDR3 DNA is TGTGCCAGCAGCCCCGCGACAGGGGCGGGCACTGAAGCTTTCTTT. Its protein is CASSPATGAGTEAFF.